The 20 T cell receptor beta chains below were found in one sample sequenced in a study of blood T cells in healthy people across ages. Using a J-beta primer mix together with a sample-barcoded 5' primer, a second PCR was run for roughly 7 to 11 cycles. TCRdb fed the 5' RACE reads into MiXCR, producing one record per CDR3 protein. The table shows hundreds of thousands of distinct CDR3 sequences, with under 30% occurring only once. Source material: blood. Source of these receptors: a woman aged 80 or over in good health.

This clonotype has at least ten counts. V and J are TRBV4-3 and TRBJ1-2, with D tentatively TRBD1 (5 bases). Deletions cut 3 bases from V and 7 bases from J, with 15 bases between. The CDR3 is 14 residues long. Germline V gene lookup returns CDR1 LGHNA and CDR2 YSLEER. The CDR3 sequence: CASSQEQGLSGYTF. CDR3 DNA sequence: TGCGCCAGCAGCCAGGAGCAGGGTCTGTCTGGCTACACCTTC.

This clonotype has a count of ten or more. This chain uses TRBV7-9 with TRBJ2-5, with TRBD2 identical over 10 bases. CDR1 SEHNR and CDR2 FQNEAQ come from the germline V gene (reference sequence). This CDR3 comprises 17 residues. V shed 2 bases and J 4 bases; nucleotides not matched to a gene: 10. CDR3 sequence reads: CASSLQGLAGASETQYF. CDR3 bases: TGTGCCAGCAGCTTACAGGGGCTAGCGGGGGCGTCAGAGACCCAGTACTTC. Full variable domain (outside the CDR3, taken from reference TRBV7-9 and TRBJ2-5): DTGVSQNPRHKITKRGQNVTFRCDPISEHNRLYWYRQTLGQGPEFLTYFQNEAQLEKSRLLSDRFSAERPKGSFSTLEIQRTEQGDSAMYLCASSLQGLAGASETQYFGPGTRLLVL.

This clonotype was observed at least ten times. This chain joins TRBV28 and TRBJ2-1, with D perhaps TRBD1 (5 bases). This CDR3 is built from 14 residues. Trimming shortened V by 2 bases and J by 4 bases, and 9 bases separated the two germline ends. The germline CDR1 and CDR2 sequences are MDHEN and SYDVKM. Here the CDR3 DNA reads TGTGCCAGCAGTTTACGGGCAGGGTACAATGAGCAGTTCTTC. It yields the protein CASSLRAGYNEQFF.

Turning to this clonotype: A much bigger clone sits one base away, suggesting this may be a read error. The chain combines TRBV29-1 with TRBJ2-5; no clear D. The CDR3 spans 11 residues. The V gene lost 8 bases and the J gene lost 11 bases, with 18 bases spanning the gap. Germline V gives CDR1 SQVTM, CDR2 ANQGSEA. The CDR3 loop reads CSILRSNEQYF. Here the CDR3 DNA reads TGCAGCATCCTGAGGTCCAATGAGCAGTACTTC.

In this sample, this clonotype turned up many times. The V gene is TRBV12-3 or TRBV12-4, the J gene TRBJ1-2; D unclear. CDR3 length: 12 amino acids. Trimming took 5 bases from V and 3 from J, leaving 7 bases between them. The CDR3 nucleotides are TGTGCCAGCAGTCCACTACACTATGGCTACACCTTC. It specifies CASSPLHYGYTF.

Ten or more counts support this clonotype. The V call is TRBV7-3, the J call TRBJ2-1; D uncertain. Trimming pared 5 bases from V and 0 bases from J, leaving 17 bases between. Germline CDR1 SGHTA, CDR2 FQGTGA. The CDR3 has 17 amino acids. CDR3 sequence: CASSPLIGKSSYNEQFF. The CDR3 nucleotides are TGTGCCAGCAGCCCGCTTATAGGGAAGAGCTCCTACAATGAGCAGTTCTTC.

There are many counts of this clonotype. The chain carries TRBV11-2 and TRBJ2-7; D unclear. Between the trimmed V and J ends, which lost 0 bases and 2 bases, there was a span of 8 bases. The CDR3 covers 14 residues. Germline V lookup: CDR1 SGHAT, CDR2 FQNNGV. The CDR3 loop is CASSLEVTTYEQYF. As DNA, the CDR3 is TGTGCCAGCAGCTTAGAGGTCACCACCTACGAGCAGTACTTC.

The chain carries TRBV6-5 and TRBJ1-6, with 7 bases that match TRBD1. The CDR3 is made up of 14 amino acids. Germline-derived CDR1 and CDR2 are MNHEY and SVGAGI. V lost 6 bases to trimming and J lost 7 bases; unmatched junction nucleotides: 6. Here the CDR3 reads CASREGAQNSPLHF. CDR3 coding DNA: TGTGCCAGCAGGGAGGGGGCACAGAATTCACCCCTCCACTTT.

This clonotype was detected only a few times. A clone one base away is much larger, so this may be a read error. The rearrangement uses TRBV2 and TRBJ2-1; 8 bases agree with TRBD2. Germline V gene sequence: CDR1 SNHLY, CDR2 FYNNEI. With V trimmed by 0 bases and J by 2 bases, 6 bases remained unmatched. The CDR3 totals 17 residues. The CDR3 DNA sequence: TGTGCCAGCAGTGAAGCGAGGCCGGGACTAGCCTACAATGAGCAGTTCTTC. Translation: CASSEARPGLAYNEQFF.

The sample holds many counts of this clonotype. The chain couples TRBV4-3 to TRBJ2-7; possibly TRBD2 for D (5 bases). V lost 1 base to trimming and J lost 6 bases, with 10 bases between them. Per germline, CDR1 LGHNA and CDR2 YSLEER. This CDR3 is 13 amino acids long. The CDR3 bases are TGCGCCAGCAGCCAAGTATGGAGCGGCGAGCAGTACTTC. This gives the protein CASSQVWSGEQYF.

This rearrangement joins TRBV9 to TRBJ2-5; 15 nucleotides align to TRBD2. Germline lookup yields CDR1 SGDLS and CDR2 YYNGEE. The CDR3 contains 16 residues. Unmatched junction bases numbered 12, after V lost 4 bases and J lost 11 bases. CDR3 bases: TGTGCCAGCAGCCTAGGACTAGCGGGGGGGCTGAATGAGCAGTACTTC. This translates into CASSLGLAGGLNEQYF.

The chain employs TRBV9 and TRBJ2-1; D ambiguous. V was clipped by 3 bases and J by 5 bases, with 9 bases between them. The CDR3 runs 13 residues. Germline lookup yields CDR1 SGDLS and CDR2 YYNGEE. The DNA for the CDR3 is TGTGCCAGCAGCGCCCGCCTTCACAATGAGCAGTTCTTC. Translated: CASSARLHNEQFF. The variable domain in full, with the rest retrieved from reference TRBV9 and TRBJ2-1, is DSGVTQTPKHLITATGQRVTLRCSPRSGDLSVYWYQQSLDQGLQFLIQYYNGEERAKGNILERFSAQQFPDLHSELNLSSLELGDSALYFCASSARLHNEQFFGPGTRLTVL.

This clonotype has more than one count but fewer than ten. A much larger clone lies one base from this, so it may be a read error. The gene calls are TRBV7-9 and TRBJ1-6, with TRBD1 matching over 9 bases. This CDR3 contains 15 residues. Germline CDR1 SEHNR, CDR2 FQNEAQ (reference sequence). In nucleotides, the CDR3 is TGTGCCAGCAGCCCGCCGGGACAGGGTAATTCACCCCCCCACTTT. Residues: CASSPPGQGNSPPHF.

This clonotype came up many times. The CDR3 bases are TGCGCCAGCAGCTTGGAGGTAGGGGGCGAGCAGTACTTC. It codes for CASSLEVGGEQYF. The rearrangement joins TRBV5-1 to TRBJ2-7; D may be TRBD1 (6 bases). V gave up 0 bases and J gave up 6 bases, with 10 bases separating them. Germline V CDR1 and CDR2: SGHRS, YFSETQ. The CDR3 runs 13 residues. Complete variable domain (other parts from reference TRBV5-1 and TRBJ2-7): KAGVTQTPRYLIKTRGQQVTLSCSPISGHRSVSWYQQTPGQGLQFLFEYFSETQRNKGNFPGRFSGRQFSNSRSEMNVSTLELGDSALYLCASSLEVGGEQYFGPGTRLTVT.

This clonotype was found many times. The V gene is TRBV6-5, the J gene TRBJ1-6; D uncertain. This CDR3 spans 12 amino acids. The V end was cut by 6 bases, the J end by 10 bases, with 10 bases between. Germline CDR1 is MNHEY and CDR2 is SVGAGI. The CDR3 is CASSLRSSPLHF. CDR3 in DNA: TGTGCCAGCAGCCTTCGAAGCTCACCCCTCCACTTT.

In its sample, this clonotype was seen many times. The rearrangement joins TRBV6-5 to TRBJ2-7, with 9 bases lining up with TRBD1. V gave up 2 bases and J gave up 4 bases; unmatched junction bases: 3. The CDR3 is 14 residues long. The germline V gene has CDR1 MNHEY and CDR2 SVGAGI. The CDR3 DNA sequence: TGTGCCAGCAGTTACAGAGGACAGGGGTACGAGCAGTACTTC. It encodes CASSYRGQGYEQYF.

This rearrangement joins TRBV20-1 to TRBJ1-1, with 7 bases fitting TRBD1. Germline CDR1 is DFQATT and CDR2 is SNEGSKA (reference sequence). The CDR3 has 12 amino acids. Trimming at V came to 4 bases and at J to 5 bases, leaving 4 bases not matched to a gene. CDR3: CSANRGWTEAFF. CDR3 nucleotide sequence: TGCAGTGCTAACAGGGGTTGGACTGAAGCTTTCTTT.

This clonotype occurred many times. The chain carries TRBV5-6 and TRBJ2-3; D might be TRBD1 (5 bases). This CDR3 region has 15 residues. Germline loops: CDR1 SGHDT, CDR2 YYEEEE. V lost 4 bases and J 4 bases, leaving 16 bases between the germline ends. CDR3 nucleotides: TGTGCCAGCAGCCCCGCAGGGCTAGGTGCAGATACGCAGTATTTT. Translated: CASSPAGLGADTQYF. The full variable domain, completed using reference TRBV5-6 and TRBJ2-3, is DAGVTQSPTHLIKTRGQQVTLRCSPKSGHDTVSWYQQALGQGPQFIFQYYEEEERQRGNFPDRFSGHQFPNYSSELNVNALLLGDSALYLCASSPAGLGADTQYFGPGTRLTVL.

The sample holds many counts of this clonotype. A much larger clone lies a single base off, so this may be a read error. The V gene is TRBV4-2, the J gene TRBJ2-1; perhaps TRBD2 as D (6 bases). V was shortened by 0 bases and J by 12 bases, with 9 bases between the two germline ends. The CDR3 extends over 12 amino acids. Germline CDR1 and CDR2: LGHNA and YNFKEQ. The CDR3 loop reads CASSQDRRGQFF. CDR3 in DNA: TGTGCCAGCAGCCAAGATAGGAGGGGGCAGTTCTTC.

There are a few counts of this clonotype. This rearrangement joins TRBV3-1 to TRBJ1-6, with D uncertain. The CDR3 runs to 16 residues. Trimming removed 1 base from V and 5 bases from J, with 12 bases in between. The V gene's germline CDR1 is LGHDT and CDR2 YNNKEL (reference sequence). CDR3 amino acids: CASSQVRGMDNSPLHF. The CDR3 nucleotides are TGTGCCAGCAGCCAAGTTCGGGGTATGGATAATTCACCCCTCCACTTT.